This T cell receptor (beta chain) comes out of a study of T cells in Graves' hyperthyroidism and ophthalmopathy. This CDR3 region has 16 residues. Germline V lookup: CDR1 MNHEY, CDR2 SVGEGT. Trimming shortened V by 4 bases and J by 3 bases, and 16 bases separated the two germline ends. What was amplified from RNA transcripts were TCR beta CDR3 regions. The HTBI primer set drove a first-round RT-PCR of the TCR CDR3. MiXCR, run by TCRdb on the multiplex PCR reads, gives a single entry per CDR3 protein. The table lists tens of thousands of distinct CDR3 sequences, approximately 58% of them singletons. This clonotype was found many times. The study defined stable Graves' hyperthyroidism as no ophthalmopathy progression within 18 months. Recently diagnosed hyperthyroidism of less than 2 months' duration affected patients aged 18 to 65.

What was sequenced was peripheral blood or thyroid tissue (not recorded which). This TCR derives from a man aged 18 to 30 with Graves' hyperthyroidism. The chain combines TRBV6-2 or TRBV6-3 with TRBJ1-5; a possible D gene is TRBD1 (5 bases). The CDR3 sequence is CASSSDFRAINQPQHF. The CDR3 DNA sequence: TGTGCCAGCAGTTCCGACTTCAGGGCGATCAATCAGCCCCAGCATTTT.